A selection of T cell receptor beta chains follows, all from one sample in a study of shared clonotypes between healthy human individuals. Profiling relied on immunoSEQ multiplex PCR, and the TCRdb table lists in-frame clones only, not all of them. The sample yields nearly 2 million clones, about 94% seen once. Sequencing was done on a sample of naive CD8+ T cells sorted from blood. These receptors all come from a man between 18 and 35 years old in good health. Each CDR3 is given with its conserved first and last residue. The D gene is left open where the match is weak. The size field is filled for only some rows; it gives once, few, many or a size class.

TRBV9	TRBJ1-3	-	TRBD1	CASSVTGSSGNTIYF	TGTGCCAGCAGCGTGACAGGGTCCTCTGGAAACACCATATATTTT
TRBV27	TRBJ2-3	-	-	CASSFGTTDTQYF	TGTGCCAGCAGTTTCGGAACCACAGATACGCAGTATTTT
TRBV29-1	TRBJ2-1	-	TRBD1	CSTTGEVYNEQFF	TGCAGCACGACAGGGGAAGTTTACAATGAGCAGTTCTTC
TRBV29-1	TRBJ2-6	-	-	CSVFSGANVLTF	TGCAGCGTTTTTTCTGGGGCCAACGTCCTGACTTTC
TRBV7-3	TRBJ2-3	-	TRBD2	CASSRAGVNSDTQYF	TGTGCCAGCAGTCGAGCGGGGGTTAATTCAGATACGCAGTATTTT
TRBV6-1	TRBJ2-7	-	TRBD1	CASSGQGPSYEQYF	TGTGCCAGCAGTGGACAGGGGCCCTCCTACGAGCAGTACTTC
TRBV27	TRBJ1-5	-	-	CASSFAGYSNQPQHF	TGTGCCAGCAGTTTTGCAGGGTATAGCAATCAGCCCCAGCATTTT
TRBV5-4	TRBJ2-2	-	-	CASTETGRNTGELFF	TGTGCCAGCACCGAAACGGGCAGGAACACCGGGGAGCTGTTTTTT
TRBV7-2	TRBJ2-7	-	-	CASSFSGGTYEQYF	TGTGCCAGCAGCTTTTCCGGGGGAACCTACGAGCAGTACTTC
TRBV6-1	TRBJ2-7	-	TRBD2	CASSVLAGAAYEQYF	TGTGCCAGCAGTGTTTTAGCGGGGGCCGCCTACGAGCAGTACTTC
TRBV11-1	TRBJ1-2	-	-	CASTKAQGVGYTF	TGTGCCAGTACCAAGGCCCAAGGGGTCGGCTACACCTTC
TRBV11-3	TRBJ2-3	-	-	CASGGKGAF	TGTGCCAGCGGGGGGAAGGGCGCATTT
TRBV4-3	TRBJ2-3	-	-	CASSQPSDGDTQYF	TGCGCCAGCAGCCAACCCTCAGACGGGGATACGCAGTATTTT
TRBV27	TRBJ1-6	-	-	CASSWGSSTPLHF	TGTGCCAGCAGCTGGGGTAGCAGTACACCCCTCCACTTT
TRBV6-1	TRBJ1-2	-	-	CASSAIGVGYTF	TGTGCCAGCAGTGCCATCGGGGTTGGCTACACCTTC
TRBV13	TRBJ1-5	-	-	CASSLGSFGSQHF	TGTGCCAGCAGCTTAGGAAGTTTCGGGTCCCAGCATTTT
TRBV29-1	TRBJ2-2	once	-	CSVLQSTGELFF	TGCAGCGTCCTTCAAAGCACCGGGGAGCTGTTTTTT
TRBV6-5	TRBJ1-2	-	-	CASSRGDSFYGYTF	TGTGCCAGCAGTCGGGGTGACAGCTTCTATGGCTACACCTTC
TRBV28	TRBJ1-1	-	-	CASSPISGREGLNTEAFF	TGTGCCAGCAGTCCAATAAGCGGACGGGAGGGGTTGAACACTGAAGCTTTCTTT
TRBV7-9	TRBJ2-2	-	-	CASSPSGGLGTGELFF	TGTGCCAGCAGCCCCTCCGGGGGCCTCGGCACCGGGGAGCTGTTTTTT
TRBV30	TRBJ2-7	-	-	CAWVADRDYEQYF	TGTGCCTGGGTAGCGGACAGAGACTACGAGCAGTACTTC
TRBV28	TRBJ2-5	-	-	CASRNGADWETQYF	TGTGCCAGCAGAAATGGGGCCGATTGGGAGACCCAGTACTTC